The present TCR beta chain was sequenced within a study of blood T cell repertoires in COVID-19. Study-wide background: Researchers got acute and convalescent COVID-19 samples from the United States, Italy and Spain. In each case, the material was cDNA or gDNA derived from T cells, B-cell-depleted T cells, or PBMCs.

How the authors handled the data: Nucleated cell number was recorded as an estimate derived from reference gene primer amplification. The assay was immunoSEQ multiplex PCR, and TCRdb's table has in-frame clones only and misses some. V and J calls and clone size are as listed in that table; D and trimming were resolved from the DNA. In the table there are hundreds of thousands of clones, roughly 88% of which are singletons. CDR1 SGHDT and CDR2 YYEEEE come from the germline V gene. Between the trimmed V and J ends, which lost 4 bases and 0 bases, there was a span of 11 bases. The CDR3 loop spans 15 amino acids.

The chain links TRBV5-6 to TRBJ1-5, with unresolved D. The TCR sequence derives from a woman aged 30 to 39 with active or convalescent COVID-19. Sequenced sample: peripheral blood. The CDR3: CASSTSRGSNQPQHF. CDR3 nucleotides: TGTGCCAGCAGCACTTCGCGGGGTAGCAATCAGCCCCAGCATTTT.